Below, one T cell receptor beta chain is given with its context. The data stem from a study of control samples from healthy donors and cancer patients. Produced via immunoSEQ multiplex PCR; TCRdb's table is partial and in-frame only. The repertoire holds 51,000 or so clones, with 80% as singletons. Trimming removed 3 bases from V and 7 bases from J; junction bases left unmatched: 7. The germline V gene has CDR1 KGHSH and CDR2 LQKENI. CDR3 length: 15 amino acids. Sequencing was done on a sample of blood. This TCR derives from a man in his 70s in good health. V and J are TRBV18 and TRBJ2-1, with 9 bases matching TRBD2. CDR3 loop: CASSPPSGTLNEQFF. The CDR3 DNA reads as TGTGCCAGCTCACCGCCTAGCGGGACCCTTAATGAGCAGTTCTTC.